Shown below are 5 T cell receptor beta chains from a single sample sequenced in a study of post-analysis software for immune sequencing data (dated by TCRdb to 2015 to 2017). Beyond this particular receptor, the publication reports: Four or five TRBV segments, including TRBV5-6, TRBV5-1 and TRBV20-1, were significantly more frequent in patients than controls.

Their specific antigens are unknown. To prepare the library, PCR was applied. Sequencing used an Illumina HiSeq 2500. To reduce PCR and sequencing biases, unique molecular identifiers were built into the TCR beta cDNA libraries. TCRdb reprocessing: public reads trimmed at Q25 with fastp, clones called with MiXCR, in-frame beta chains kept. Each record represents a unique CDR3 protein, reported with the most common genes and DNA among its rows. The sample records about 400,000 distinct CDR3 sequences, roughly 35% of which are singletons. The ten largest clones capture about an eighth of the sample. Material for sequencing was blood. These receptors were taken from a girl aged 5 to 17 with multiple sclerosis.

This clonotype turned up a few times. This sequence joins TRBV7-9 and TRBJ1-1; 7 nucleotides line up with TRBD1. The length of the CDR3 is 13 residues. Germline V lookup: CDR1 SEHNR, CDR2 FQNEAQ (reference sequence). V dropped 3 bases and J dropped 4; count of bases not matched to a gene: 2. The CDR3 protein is CASSLTGSTEAFF. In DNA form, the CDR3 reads TGTGCCAGCAGCTTGACAGGGAGCACTGAAGCTTTCTTT. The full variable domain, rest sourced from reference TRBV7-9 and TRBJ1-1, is DTGVSQNPRHKITKRGQNVTFRCDPISEHNRLYWYRQTLGQGPEFLTYFQNEAQLEKSRLLSDRFSAERPKGSFSTLEIQRTEQGDSAMYLCASSLTGSTEAFFGQGTRLTVV.

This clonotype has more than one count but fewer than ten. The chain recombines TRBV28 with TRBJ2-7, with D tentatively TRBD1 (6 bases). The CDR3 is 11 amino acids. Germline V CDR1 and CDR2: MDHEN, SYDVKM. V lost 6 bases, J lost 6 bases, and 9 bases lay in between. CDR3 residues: CASSKGGEQYF. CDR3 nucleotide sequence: TGTGCCAGCAGCAAAGGGGGCGAGCAGTACTTC.

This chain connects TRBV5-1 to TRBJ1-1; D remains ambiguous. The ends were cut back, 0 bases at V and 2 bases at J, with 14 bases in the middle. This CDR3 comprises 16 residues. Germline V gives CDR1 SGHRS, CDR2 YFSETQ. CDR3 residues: CASSLGGPILNTEAFF. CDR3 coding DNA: TGCGCCAGCAGCTTGGGAGGCCCCATTCTAAACACTGAAGCTTTCTTT.

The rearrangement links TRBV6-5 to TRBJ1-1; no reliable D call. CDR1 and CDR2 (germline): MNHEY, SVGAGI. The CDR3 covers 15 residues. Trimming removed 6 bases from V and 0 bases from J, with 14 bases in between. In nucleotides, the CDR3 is TGTGCCAGCAGATCTTTGGAAAGGGTGAACACTGAAGCTTTCTTT. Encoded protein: CASRSLERVNTEAFF.

The CDR3 sequence is CASSLMSSYEQYF. CDR3 coding DNA: TGTGCCAGCAGTCTCATGAGCTCCTACGAGCAGTACTTC. The chain uses TRBV27 and TRBJ2-7; D is unclear. The CDR3 runs to 13 residues. The V end lost 5 bases, the J end lost 0 bases, and 8 bases lay between the germline ends. The germline CDR1 and CDR2 sequences are MNHEY and SMNVEV (reference sequence).